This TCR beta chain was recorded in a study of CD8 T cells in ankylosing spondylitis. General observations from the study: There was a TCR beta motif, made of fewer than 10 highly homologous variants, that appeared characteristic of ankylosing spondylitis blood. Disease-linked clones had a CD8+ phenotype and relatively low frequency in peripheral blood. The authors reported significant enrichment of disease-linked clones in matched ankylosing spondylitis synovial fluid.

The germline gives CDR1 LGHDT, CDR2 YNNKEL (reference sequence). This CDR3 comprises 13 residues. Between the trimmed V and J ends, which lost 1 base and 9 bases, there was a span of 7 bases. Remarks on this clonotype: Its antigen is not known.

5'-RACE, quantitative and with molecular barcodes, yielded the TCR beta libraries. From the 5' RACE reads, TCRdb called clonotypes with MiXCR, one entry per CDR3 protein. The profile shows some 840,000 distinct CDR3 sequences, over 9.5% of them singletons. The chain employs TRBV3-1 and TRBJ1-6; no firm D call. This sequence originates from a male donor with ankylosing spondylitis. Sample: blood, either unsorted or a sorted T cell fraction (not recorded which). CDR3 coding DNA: TGTGCCAGCAGCCAAGTTAGTAGTTCACCCCTCCACTTT. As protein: CASSQVSSSPLHF.